The rows below give T cell receptor beta chains drawn from one sample of a study of control samples from healthy donors and cancer patients. Libraries were prepared by immunoSEQ multiplex PCR; TCRdb keeps only in-frame clonotypes and omits some of them. The data show about 76,000 clones, about nine tenths seen once. The sequencing input was PBMCs. The receptors originated from a woman aged 50 to 60 with colorectal cancer. Both conserved end residues are part of each CDR3. A D gene is named only where the DNA matches it firmly. Not all rows give a size; the values are once, few, many and, for expanded clones, a class.

clone size	D gene	V gene	J gene	CDR3 DNA	CDR3 protein
-	-	TRBV3-1/TRBV3-2	TRBJ2-1	TGTGCCAGCAGCCAAGGGGCTAGCGCCATTATGGAGCAGTTCTTC	CASSQGASAIMEQFF
-	-	TRBV7-2	TRBJ2-5	TGTGCCAGCAGCTTAGGGGCCCAAGAGACCCAGTACTTC	CASSLGAQETQYF
-	-	TRBV5-5	TRBJ2-2	TGTGCCAGCAGCTTGTCCGGGACTGCCTTAACCGGGGAGCTGTTTTTT	CASSLSGTALTGELFF
-	-	TRBV4-3	TRBJ2-3	TGCGCCAGCAGCCGTGGCGGTAGCTACACAGATACGCAGTATTTT	CASSRGGSYTDTQYF
-	-	TRBV18	TRBJ1-5	TGTGCCAGCTCACCGGGACACTTCAATCAGCCCCAGCATTTT	CASSPGHFNQPQHF
once	TRBD1	TRBV9	TRBJ2-3	TGTGCCAGCAGTCAACAGGGGGATACGCAGTATTTT	CASSQQGDTQYF
-	-	TRBV6-2/TRBV6-3	TRBJ2-2	TGTGCCAGCAGTTACCTCGACAGTCAAGGGGAGCTGTTTTTT	CASSYLDSQGELFF
-	-	TRBV6-5	TRBJ1-1	TGTGCCAGCAACCGAGCCATGAACACTGAAGCTTTCTTT	CASNRAMNTEAFF
-	TRBD1	TRBV28	TRBJ2-6	TGTGCCAGCACTGACAGGGGGTTCGGGGCCAACGTCCTGACTTTC	CASTDRGFGANVLTF
once	-	TRBV7-3	TRBJ2-1	TGTGCCAGCAGCTTGGTCGGGGGGCACAATGAGCAGTTCTTC	CASSLVGGHNEQFF
-	TRBD2	TRBV7-2	TRBJ2-1	TGTGCCAGCAGCCCCAGCGGGGCCCCAATGAAGCAGTTCTTC	CASSPSGAPMKQFF
-	TRBD1	TRBV6-1	TRBJ2-1	TGTGCCAGCAGTGAGCGACAGGGGGTCAGTGAGCAGTTCTTC	CASSERQGVSEQFF
-	-	TRBV19	TRBJ1-5	TGTGCCAGTAGTATCGGCCAGGGGAATCAGCCCCAGCATTTT	CASSIGQGNQPQHF
-	-	TRBV6-2/TRBV6-3	TRBJ1-5	TGTGCCAGCAGTTACTCCGCAGGAGGCAATCAGCCCCAGCATTTT	CASSYSAGGNQPQHF
once	-	TRBV18	TRBJ1-2	TGTGCCAGCTCACCAGAGCAGCCCCCAACCCTCTATGGCTACACCTTC	CASSPEQPPTLYGYTF
-	TRBD1	TRBV5-5	TRBJ1-6	TGTGCCAGCAGCTCTTTGACAGGGGCAAATTCACCCCTCCACTTT	CASSSLTGANSPLHF
-	-	TRBV20-1	TRBJ2-1	TGCAGTGCTAGTAGCCGGGGTGGCGGGAATGAGCAGTTCTTC	CSASSRGGGNEQFF
-	-	TRBV28	TRBJ1-2	TGTGCCAGCAGTTTATCTGCCAGATCCTATGGCTACACCTTC	CASSLSARSYGYTF
-	-	TRBV7-2	TRBJ1-1	TGTGCCAGCAGCTTAGCTACTTACACTGAAGCTTTCTTT	CASSLATYTEAFF
-	-	TRBV14	TRBJ1-4	TGTGCCAGCAGCCAATATGATGAAAAACTGTTTTTT	CASSQYDEKLFF
-	TRBD1	TRBV4-3	TRBJ2-3	TGCGCCAGCAGCCAGGACGACAGGGGGCTGTCAGATACGCAGTATTTT	CASSQDDRGLSDTQYF
once	-	TRBV20-1	TRBJ1-2	TGCAGTGCTAGAGGTCAATACACCTTC	CSARGQYTF
-	-	TRBV12-3/TRBV12-4	TRBJ1-2	TGTGCCAGCACTCTGGACCATTATGGCTACACCTTC	CASTLDHYGYTF
-	-	TRBV7-2	TRBJ1-2	TGTGCCAGCAGCTCACCCCTGGGGGGGTATGACTATGGCTACACCTTC	CASSSPLGGYDYGYTF
-	-	TRBV5-1	TRBJ2-6	TGCGCCAGCAGCTTTGGAGGGCTCTCTGGGGCCAACGTCCTGACTTTC	CASSFGGLSGANVLTF
few	TRBD1	TRBV29-1	TRBJ1-1	TGCAGCGTTGGAGTAGTGGGACAGGGGATTGAAGCTTTCTTT	CSVGVVGQGIEAFF
-	TRBD2	TRBV29-1	TRBJ2-3	TGCAGCGTTACTTATCTAGCGGGTGGCACAGATACGCAGTATTTT	CSVTYLAGGTDTQYF
-	-	TRBV12-3/TRBV12-4	TRBJ1-2	TGTGCCAGCAGTATGGACAGCAGCTATGGCTACACCTTC	CASSMDSSYGYTF
-	TRBD1	TRBV5-1	TRBJ1-4	TGCGCCAGCAGCTTCGGACAGGGAAACGAAAAACTGTTTTTT	CASSFGQGNEKLFF
-	-	TRBV5-1	TRBJ2-1	TGCGCCAGCAGCTTCGGCCAGGGAGACGAGCAGTTCTTC	CASSFGQGDEQFF
-	TRBD1	TRBV2	TRBJ2-3	TGTGCCAGCAGGGAAAGGACAGGCTACACAGATACGCAGTATTTT	CASRERTGYTDTQYF
-	-	TRBV6-5	TRBJ1-1	TGTGCCACCGGAGGAGGGCTCTTGAACACTGAAGCTTTCTTT	CATGGGLLNTEAFF
-	-	TRBV7-6	TRBJ2-1	TGTGCCAGCGTGCCAGACAACAATGAGCAGTTCTTC	CASVPDNNEQFF
-	TRBD2	TRBV10-1	TRBJ2-1	TGCGCCAGCAGTCCAGGACTAGCGGGGGCTTCCTACAATGAGCAGTTCTTC	CASSPGLAGASYNEQFF
-	TRBD1	TRBV5-1	TRBJ1-6	TGCGCCAGCAGCCCCCGACAGGGGGCTAGTGAGAGGAATTCACCCCTCCACTTT	CASSPRQGASERNSPLHF
-	TRBD1	TRBV2	TRBJ1-2	TGTGCCAGCAGAATTCAGGGGGTCGATGGCTACACCTTC	CASRIQGVDGYTF
once	-	TRBV25-1	TRBJ1-1	TGTGCCAGCAGTGAATATTGGATACAGGGCTCGAACACTGAAGCTTTCTTT	CASSEYWIQGSNTEAFF
-	-	TRBV9	TRBJ1-6	TGTGCCAGCAGCTCCGGGACAAGGGTCTCCTATAATTCACCCCTCCACTTT	CASSSGTRVSYNSPLHF
-	TRBD1	TRBV2	TRBJ1-4	TGTGCCAGCAGGTCGACAGGGGCGGGTGAAAAACTGTTTTTT	CASRSTGAGEKLFF
-	-	TRBV4-1	TRBJ1-1	TGCGCCAGCAGCCAAGACAGAAACACTGAAGCTTTCTTT	CASSQDRNTEAFF
once	-	TRBV7-9	TRBJ2-5	TGTGCCAGCAGCTTATTTGAGACCCAGTACTTC	CASSLFETQYF
-	-	TRBV27	TRBJ2-5	TGTGCCAGCAGTTTACGCGATTTCCCAGGATTGTACTTC	CASSLRDFPGLYF
-	TRBD1	TRBV6-5	TRBJ1-6	TGTGCCAGCAGTTATGGGGACAGGGGAGATAATTCACCCCTCCACTTT	CASSYGDRGDNSPLHF
few	TRBD1	TRBV20-1	TRBJ1-5	TGCAGTGCTAGTACAGGGGTTTCCTCGAATCAGCCCCAGCATTTT	CSASTGVSSNQPQHF
-	-	TRBV5-1	TRBJ2-5	TGCGCCAGCAGCGGTGAAGAGACCCAGTACTTC	CASSGEETQYF
few	-	TRBV30	TRBJ1-6	TGTGCCTGGGGCCGGGCCTATAATTCACCCCTCCACTTT	CAWGRAYNSPLHF
few	TRBD1	TRBV7-2	TRBJ1-2	TGTGCCAGCAGACACGACAGGGTAGATGGCTACACCTTC	CASRHDRVDGYTF
-	TRBD1	TRBV19	TRBJ2-3	TGTGCCAGTAGTACCGGACAGGCGGCCAGCACAGATACGCAGTATTTT	CASSTGQAASTDTQYF
-	-	TRBV4-1	TRBJ1-5	TGCGCCAGCAGCCAAGACAGTTCGCAGCCCCAGCATTTT	CASSQDSSQPQHF
-	-	TRBV12-5	TRBJ1-5	TGTGCTCCTAATCAGCCCCAGCATTTT	CAPNQPQHF
-	-	TRBV5-4	TRBJ2-3	TGTGCCAGCAGCTTGTGGGTCGGGGATACGCAGTATTTT	CASSLWVGDTQYF
-	TRBD2	TRBV9	TRBJ2-3	TGTGCCAGCAGCCTGACTAGCGGGGTGCTCACAGATACGCAGTATTTT	CASSLTSGVLTDTQYF
once	TRBD1	TRBV28	TRBJ1-2	TGTGCCAGCAGTTTCCAATACCGGGACAGCTCCCTCCTATTTGGCTACACCTTC	CASSFQYRDSSLLFGYTF
-	-	TRBV25-1	TRBJ1-5	TGTGCCAGCAGTGATAATACAGAGAGTAGCAATCAGCCCCAGCATTTT	CASSDNTESSNQPQHF
-	-	TRBV4-3	TRBJ2-3	TGCGCCAGCAGCCAAGATCCCACAGATACGCAGTATTTT	CASSQDPTDTQYF
-	-	TRBV4-3	TRBJ1-5	TGCGCCAGCAGCCAAGAAAGGGATAGCAATCAGCCCCAGCATTTT	CASSQERDSNQPQHF
-	-	TRBV5-6	TRBJ1-3	TGTGCCAGCAGCGCAGGACCGCGAGCCTCTGGAAACACCATATATTTT	CASSAGPRASGNTIYF
-	-	TRBV18	TRBJ2-5	TGTGCCAGCTCACCGACTGCAGGGGGGAGAGAGACCCAGTACTTC	CASSPTAGGRETQYF
-	TRBD1	TRBV7-3	TRBJ2-1	TGTGCCAGTTCTTTGGGGACAGGGAATGAGCAGTTCTTC	CASSLGTGNEQFF
-	TRBD2	TRBV9	TRBJ2-1	TGTGCCAGCAGCCCGGGACTAGCGGGGGGTGGAGAGCAGTTCTTC	CASSPGLAGGGEQFF